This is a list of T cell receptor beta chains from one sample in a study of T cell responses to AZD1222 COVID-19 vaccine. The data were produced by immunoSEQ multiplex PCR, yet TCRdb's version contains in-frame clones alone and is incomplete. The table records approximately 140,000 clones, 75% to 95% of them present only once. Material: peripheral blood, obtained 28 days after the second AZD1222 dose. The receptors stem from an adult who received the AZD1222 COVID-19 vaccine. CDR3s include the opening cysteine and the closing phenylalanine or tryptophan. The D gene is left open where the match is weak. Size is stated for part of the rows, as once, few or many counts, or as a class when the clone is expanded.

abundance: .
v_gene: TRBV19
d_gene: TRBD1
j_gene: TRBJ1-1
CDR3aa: CASGRGQGNTEAFF
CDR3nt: TGTGCCAGTGGCAGGGGGCAGGGGAACACTGAAGCTTTCTTT

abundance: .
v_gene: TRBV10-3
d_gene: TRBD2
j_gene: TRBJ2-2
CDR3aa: CAITPTSGNTGELFF
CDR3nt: TGTGCCATCACCCCGACTAGCGGGAACACCGGGGAGCTGTTTTTT

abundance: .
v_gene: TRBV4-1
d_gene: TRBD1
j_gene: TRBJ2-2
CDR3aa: CASSQDEGGQVTGELFF
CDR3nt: TGCGCCAGCAGCCAAGATGAAGGGGGCCAAGTAACCGGGGAGCTGTTTTTT

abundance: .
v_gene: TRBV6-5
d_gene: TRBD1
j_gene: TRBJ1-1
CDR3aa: CASSSHGQGNTEAFF
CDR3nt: TGTGCCAGCAGTTCCCACGGACAGGGGAACACTGAAGCTTTCTTT

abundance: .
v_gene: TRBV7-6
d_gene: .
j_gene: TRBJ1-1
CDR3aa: CASSSGPNTEAFF
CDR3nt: TGTGCCAGCAGCTCGGGACCGAACACTGAAGCTTTCTTT

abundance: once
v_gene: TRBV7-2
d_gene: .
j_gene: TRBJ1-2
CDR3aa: CASSYSYGYTF
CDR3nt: TGTGCCAGCAGTTACAGCTATGGCTACACCTTC

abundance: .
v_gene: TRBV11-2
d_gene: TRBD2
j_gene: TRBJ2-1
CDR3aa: CASSRLAGSTGNEQFF
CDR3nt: TGTGCCAGCAGCCGACTAGCGGGATCAACGGGAAATGAGCAGTTCTTC

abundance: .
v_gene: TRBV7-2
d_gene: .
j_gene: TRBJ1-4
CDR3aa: CASSEGGVEGKLFF
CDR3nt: TGTGCCAGCAGCGAGGGGGGGGTAGAGGGAAAACTGTTTTTT

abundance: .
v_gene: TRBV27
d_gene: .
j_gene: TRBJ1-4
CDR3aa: CASSQQGDEKLFF
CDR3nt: TGTGCCAGCAGCCAACAGGGTGATGAAAAACTGTTTTTT

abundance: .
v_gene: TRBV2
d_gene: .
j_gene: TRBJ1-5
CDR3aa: CASSTEEAQHF
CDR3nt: TGTGCCAGCAGTACAGAAGAGGCCCAGCATTTT

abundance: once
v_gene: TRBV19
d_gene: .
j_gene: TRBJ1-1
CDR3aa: CASSPDLNTEAFF
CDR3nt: TGTGCCAGTAGTCCAGATCTAAACACTGAAGCTTTCTTT

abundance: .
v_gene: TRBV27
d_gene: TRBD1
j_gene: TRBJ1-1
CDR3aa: CASSKIGTVSEAFF
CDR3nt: TGTGCCAGCAGTAAAATCGGGACAGTCTCTGAAGCTTTCTTT

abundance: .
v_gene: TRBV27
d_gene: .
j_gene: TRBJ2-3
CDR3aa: CASSPGGGPSTDTQYF
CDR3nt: TGTGCCAGCAGTCCAGGGGGGGGTCCAAGCACAGATACGCAGTATTTT

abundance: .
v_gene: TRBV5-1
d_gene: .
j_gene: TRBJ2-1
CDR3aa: CASSSVPYNEQFF
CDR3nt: TGCGCCAGCAGCTCTGTGCCCTACAATGAGCAGTTCTTC

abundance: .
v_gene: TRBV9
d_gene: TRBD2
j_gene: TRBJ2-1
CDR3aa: CASSVALTSGGEEQFF
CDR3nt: TGTGCCAGCAGCGTAGCTTTAACTAGCGGGGGGGAAGAGCAGTTCTTC

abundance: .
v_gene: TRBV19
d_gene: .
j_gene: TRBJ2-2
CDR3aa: CASSRGQVNTGELFF
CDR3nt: TGTGCCAGTAGTAGGGGGCAGGTGAACACCGGGGAGCTGTTTTTT

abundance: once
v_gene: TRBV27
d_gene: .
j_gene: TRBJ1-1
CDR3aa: CASPRRDGNTEAFF
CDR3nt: TGTGCCAGCCCCAGAAGGGACGGCAACACTGAAGCTTTCTTT

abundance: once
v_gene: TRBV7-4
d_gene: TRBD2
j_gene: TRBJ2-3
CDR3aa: CASSPAGRETDTQYF
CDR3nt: TGTGCCAGCAGCCCCGCGGGGCGGGAGACAGATACGCAGTATTTT

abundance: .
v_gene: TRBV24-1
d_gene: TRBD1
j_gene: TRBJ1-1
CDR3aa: CATSGPQGAGDTEAFF
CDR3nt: TGTGCCACCAGTGGCCCACAGGGGGCGGGGGACACTGAAGCTTTCTTT

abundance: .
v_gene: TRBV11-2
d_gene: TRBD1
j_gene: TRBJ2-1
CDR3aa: CASSLGGTGLNEQFF
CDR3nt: TGTGCCAGCAGCTTAGGTGGGACAGGCCTCAATGAGCAGTTCTTC

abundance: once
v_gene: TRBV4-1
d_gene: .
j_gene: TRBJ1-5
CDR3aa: CASSQVGQYSNQPQHF
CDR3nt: TGCGCCAGCAGCCAAGTCGGACAGTATAGCAATCAGCCCCAGCATTTT

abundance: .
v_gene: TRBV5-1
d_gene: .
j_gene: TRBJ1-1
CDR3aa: CASSDLTGYEAFF
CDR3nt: TGCGCCAGCAGCGACCTTACAGGGTATGAAGCTTTCTTT

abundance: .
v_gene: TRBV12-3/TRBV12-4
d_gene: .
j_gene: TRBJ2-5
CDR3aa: CASSVLGGETQYF
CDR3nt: TGTGCCAGCAGTGTCCTCGGCGGGGAGACCCAGTACTTC

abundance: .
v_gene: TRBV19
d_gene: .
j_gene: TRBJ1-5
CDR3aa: CASSIAGGGTQPQHF
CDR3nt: TGTGCCAGTAGTATAGCCGGGGGAGGGACTCAGCCCCAGCATTTT

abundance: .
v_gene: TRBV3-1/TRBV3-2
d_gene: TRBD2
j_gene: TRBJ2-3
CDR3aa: CASSQETSADTQYF
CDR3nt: TGTGCCAGCAGCCAAGAGACTAGCGCGGATACGCAGTATTTT

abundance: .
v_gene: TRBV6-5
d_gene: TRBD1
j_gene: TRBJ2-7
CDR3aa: CASSPGTGVREQYF
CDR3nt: TGTGCCAGCAGTCCAGGGACAGGGGTCCGCGAGCAGTACTTC

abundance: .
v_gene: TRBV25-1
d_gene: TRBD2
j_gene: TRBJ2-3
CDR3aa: CASSEFSGRYTDTQYF
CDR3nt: TGTGCCAGCAGTGAGTTTAGCGGGAGATACACAGATACGCAGTATTTT

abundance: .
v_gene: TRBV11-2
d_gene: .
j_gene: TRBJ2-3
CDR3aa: CASSPPWGTSTDTQYF
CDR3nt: TGTGCCAGCAGCCCCCCGTGGGGAACTAGCACAGATACGCAGTATTTT

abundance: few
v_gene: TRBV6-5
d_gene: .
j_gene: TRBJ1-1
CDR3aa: CATTTRMEGNTEAFF
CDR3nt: TGTGCCACCACTACACGGATGGAAGGGAACACTGAAGCTTTCTTT

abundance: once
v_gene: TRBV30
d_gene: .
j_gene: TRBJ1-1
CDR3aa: CAWKRLGPTEAFF
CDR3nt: TGTGCCTGGAAAAGGCTGGGTCCCACTGAAGCTTTCTTT

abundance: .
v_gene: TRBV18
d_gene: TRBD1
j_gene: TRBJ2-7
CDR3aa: CASSPAGTGNEQYF
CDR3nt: TGTGCCAGCTCACCAGCCGGGACAGGGAACGAGCAGTACTTC

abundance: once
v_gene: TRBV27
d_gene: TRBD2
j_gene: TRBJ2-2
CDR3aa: CASTYSFGLAVTGELFF
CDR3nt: TGTGCCAGCACATATTCGTTCGGACTAGCAGTGACCGGGGAGCTGTTTTTT

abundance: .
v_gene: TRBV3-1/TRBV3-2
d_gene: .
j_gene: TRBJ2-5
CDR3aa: CASSQSIGTQYF
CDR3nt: TGTGCCAGCAGCCAATCCATTGGTACCCAGTACTTC

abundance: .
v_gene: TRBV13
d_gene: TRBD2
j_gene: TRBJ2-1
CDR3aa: CASSLRSSGYNEQFF
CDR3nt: TGTGCCAGCAGCTTAAGGTCTAGCGGTTACAATGAGCAGTTCTTC

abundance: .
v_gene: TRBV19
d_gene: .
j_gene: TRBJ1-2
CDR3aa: CASSTPGPINYGYTF
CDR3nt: TGTGCCAGTAGTACTCCTGGACCGATTAACTATGGCTACACCTTC

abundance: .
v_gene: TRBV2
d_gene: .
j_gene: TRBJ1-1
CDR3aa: CASSGGNRATEAFF
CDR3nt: TGTGCCAGCAGCGGGGGGAATCGGGCCACTGAAGCTTTCTTT

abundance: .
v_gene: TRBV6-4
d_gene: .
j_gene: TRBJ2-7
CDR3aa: CASSAVGGTFYEQYF
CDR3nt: TGTGCCAGCAGTGCGGTGGGCGGGACCTTCTACGAGCAGTACTTC

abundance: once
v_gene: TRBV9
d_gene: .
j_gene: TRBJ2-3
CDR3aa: CASSVDRAPTDTQYF
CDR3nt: TGTGCCAGCAGCGTAGACCGGGCCCCCACAGATACGCAGTATTTT

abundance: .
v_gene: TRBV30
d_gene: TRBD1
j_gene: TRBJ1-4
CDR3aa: CAWSTGQGAYEKLFF
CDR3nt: TGTGCCTGGAGTACGGGACAGGGGGCTTATGAAAAACTGTTTTTT

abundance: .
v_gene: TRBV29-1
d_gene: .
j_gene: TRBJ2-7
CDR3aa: CSVVQGTLAYEQYF
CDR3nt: TGCAGCGTTGTTCAAGGGACACTCGCATACGAGCAGTACTTC

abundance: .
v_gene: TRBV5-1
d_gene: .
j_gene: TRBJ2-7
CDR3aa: CASSLAAGLYEQYF
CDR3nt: TGCGCCAGCAGCTTGGCGGCAGGACTCTACGAGCAGTACTTC

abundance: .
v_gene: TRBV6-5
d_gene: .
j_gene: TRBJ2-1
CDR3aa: CASSYSGGGHNEQFF
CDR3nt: TGTGCCAGCAGTTACTCAGGAGGCGGACACAATGAGCAGTTCTTC

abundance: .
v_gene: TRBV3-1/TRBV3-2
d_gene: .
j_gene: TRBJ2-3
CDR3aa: CASSQISRDTQYF
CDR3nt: TGTGCCAGCAGCCAGATCTCAAGAGATACGCAGTATTTT

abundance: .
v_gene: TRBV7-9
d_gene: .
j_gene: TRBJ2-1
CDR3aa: CASSLSLGTSNEQFF
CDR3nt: TGTGCCAGCAGCTTATCTCTCGGGACAAGCAATGAGCAGTTCTTC

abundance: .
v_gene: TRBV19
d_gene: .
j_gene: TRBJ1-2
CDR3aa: CASSIAPLRGDGYTF
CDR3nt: TGTGCCAGTAGTATAGCTCCCCTGCGGGGTGATGGCTACACCTTC

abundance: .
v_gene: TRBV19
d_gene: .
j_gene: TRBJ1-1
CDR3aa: CASTEGPEAFF
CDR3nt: TGTGCCAGTACCGAAGGGCCTGAAGCTTTCTTT

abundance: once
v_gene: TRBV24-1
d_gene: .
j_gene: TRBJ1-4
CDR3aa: CATSASGGIEKLFF
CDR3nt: TGTGCCACCAGTGCTTCGGGCGGAATTGAAAAACTGTTTTTT

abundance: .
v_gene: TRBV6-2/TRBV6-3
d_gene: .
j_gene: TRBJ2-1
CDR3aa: CASSSFWDLAALNEQFF
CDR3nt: TGTGCCAGCAGTTCTTTTTGGGACCTAGCAGCACTCAATGAGCAGTTCTTC

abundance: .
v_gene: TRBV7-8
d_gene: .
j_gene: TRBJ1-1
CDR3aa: CASSLSWGETEAFF
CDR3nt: TGTGCCAGCAGCTTATCATGGGGAGAGACTGAAGCTTTCTTT

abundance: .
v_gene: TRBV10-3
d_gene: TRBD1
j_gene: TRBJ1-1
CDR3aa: CAIRADRDRNTEAFF
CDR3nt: TGTGCCATCAGAGCCGACAGGGATAGAAACACTGAAGCTTTCTTT

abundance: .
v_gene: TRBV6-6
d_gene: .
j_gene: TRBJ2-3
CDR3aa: CASSPRGASDTQYF
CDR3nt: TGTGCCAGCAGTCCCAGGGGGGCCTCAGATACGCAGTATTTT

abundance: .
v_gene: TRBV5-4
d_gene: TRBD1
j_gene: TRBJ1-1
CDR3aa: CASSWVGQGYTEAFF
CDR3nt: TGTGCCAGCAGCTGGGTGGGACAGGGGTACACTGAAGCTTTCTTT

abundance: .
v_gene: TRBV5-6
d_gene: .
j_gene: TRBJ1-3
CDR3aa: CASSLGGPTSGNTIYF
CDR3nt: TGTGCCAGCAGCTTGGGGGGACCGACCTCTGGAAACACCATATATTTT

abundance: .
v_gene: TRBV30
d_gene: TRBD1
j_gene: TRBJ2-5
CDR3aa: CAWSVVRGLQETQYF
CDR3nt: TGTGCCTGGAGTGTAGTGAGGGGGCTCCAAGAGACCCAGTACTTC

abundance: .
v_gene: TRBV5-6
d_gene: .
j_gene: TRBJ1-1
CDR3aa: CASSLRGTGTTEAFF
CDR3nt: TGTGCCAGCAGCCTCCGGGGGACGGGGACCACTGAAGCTTTCTTT

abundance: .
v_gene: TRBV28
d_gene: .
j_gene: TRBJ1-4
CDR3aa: CASNGGNVREKLFF
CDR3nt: TGTGCCTCAAACGGTGGGAACGTAAGGGAAAAACTGTTTTTT

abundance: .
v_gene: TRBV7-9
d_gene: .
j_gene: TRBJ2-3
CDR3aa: CASSIPGTTSTDTQYF
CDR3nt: TGTGCCAGCAGCATCCCGGGGACAACTAGCACAGATACGCAGTATTTT